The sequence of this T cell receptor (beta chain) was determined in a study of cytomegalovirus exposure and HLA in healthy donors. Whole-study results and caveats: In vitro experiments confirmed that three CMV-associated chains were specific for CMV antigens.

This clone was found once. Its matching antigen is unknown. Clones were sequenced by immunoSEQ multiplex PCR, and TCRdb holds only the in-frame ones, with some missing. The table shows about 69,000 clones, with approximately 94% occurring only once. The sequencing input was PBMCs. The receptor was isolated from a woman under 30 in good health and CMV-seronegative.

The DNA of the CDR3 is TGTGCCAGCAGTTCTGGACAGACGGTGAGCCCCCAGCATTTT. It is translated as CASSSGQTVSPQHF. The chain recombines TRBV27 with TRBJ1-5, with TRBD1 as a possible D gene (6 bases). Trimming removed 4 bases at V and 10 bases at J, with 17 bases between. Looked up from germline, CDR1 is MNHEY and CDR2 is SMNVEV (reference sequence). The CDR3 spans 14 residues.